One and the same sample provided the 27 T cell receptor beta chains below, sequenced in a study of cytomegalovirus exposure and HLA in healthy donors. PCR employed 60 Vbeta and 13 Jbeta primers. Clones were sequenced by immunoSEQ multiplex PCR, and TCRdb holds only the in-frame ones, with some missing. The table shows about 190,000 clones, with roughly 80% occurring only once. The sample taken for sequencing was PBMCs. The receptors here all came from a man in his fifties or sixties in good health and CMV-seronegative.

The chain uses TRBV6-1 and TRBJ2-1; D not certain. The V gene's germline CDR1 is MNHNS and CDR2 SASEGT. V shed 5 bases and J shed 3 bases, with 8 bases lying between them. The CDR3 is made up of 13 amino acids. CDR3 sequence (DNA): TGTGCCAGCAGTTCAGAGGTCTACAATGAGCAGTTCTTC. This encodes CASSSEVYNEQFF.

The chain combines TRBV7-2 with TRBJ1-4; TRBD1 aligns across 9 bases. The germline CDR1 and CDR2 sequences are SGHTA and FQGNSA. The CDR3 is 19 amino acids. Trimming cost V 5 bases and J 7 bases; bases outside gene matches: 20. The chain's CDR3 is CASSLRPGQGYTASEKLFF. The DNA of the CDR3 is TGTGCCAGCAGCCTCAGGCCGGGACAGGGTTATACAGCTAGTGAAAAACTGTTTTTT.

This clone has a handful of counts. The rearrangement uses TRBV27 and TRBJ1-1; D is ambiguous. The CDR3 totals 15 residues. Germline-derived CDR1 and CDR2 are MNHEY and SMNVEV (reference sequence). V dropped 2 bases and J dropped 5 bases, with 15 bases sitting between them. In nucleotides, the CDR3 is TGTGCCAGCAGTTTAGATTCGGAAGGAGGGACTGAAGCTTTCTTT. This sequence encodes CASSLDSEGGTEAFF.

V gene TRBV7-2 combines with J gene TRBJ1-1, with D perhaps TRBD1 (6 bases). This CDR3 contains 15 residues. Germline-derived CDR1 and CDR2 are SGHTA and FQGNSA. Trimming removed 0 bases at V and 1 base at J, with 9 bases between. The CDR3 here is CASSLALDRNTEAFF. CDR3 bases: TGTGCCAGCAGCTTAGCTTTGGACAGGAACACTGAAGCTTTCTTT.

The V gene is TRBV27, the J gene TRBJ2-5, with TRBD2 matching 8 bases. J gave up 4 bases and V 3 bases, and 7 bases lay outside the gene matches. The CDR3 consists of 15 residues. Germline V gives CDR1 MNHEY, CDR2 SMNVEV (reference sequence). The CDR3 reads CASSLSGGARETQYF. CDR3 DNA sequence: TGTGCCAGCAGTTTGTCGGGGGGGGCAAGAGAGACCCAGTACTTC.

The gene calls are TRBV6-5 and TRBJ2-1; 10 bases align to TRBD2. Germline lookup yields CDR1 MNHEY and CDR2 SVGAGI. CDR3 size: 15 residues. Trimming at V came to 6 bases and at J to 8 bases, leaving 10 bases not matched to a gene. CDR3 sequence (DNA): TGTGCCAGCAGCCGGGAGCGGGGGGGCCGCTATGAGCAGTTCTTC. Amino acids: CASSRERGGRYEQFF.

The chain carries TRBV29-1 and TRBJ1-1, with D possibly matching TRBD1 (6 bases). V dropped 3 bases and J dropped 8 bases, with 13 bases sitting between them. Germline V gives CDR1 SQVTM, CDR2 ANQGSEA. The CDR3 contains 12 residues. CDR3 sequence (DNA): TGCAGCGTTGAGAGTGGGGGCGTGGAAGCTTTCTTT. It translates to CSVESGGVEAFF.

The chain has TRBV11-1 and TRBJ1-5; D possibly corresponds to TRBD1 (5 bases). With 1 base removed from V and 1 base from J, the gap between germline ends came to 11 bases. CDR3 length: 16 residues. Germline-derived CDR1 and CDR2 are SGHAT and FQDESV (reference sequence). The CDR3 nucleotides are TGTGCCAGCAGCTTAGTTGGGGCGCGGAGCAATCAGCCCCAGCATTTT. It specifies CASSLVGARSNQPQHF.

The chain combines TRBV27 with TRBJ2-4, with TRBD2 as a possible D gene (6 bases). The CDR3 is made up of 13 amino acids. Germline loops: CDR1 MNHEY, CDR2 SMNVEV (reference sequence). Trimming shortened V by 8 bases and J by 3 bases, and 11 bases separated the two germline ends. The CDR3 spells CASWEDNKNIQYF. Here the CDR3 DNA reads TGTGCCAGCTGGGAGGACAACAAAAACATTCAGTACTTC.

The CDR3 sequence is CASSLDPLAGFSDTQYF. The CDR3 DNA sequence: TGTGCCAGCAGCTTAGACCCGCTAGCGGGGTTTTCGGATACGCAGTATTTT. The chain combines TRBV7-2 with TRBJ2-3; 9 positions match TRBD2. V lost 1 base to trimming and J lost 6 bases; unmatched junction nucleotides: 11. This CDR3 spans 17 amino acids. Germline CDR1 and CDR2: SGHTA and FQGNSA.

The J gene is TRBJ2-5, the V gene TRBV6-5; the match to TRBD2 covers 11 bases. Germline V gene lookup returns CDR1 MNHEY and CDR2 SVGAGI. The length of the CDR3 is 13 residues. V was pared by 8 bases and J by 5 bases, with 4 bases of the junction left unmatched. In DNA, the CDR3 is TGTGCCAGCGGACTAGCGGGTATGGAGACCCAGTACTTC. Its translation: CASGLAGMETQYF.

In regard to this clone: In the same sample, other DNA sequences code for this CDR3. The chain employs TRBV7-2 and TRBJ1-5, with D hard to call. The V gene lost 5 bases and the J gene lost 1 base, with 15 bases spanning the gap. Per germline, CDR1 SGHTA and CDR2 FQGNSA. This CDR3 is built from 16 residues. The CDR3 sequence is CASSPGGQLSNQPQHF. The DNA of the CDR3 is TGTGCCAGCAGCCCCGGCGGGCAGTTGAGCAATCAGCCCCAGCATTTT.

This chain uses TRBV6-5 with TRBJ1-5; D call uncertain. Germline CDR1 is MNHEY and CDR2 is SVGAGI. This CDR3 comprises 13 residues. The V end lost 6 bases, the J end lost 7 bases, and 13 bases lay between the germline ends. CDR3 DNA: TGTGCCAGCAGCGGAGGGTTTTGGCAGCCCCAGCATTTT. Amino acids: CASSGGFWQPQHF.

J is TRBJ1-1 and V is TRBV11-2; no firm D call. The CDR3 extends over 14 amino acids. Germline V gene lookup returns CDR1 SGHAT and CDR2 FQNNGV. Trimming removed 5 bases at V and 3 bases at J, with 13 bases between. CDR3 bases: TGTGCCAGCAGCGCCCTCCGAGGAGACACTGAAGCTTTCTTT. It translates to CASSALRGDTEAFF.

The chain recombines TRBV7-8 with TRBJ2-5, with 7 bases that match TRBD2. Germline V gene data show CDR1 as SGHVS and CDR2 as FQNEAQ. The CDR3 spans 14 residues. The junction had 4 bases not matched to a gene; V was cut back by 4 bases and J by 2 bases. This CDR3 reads CASSWEGSQETQYF. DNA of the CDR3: TGTGCCAGCAGCTGGGAGGGGTCTCAAGAGACCCAGTACTTC.

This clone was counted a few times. CDR3: CASSLGQGNGNTIYF. DNA for the CDR3: TGTGCCAGCAGCTTGGGGCAGGGCAATGGAAACACCATATATTTT. The chain carries TRBV5-4 and TRBJ1-3; perhaps TRBD1 as D (5 bases). Germline assignment: CDR1 SGHNT and CDR2 YYREEE (reference sequence). V shed 0 bases and J shed 3 bases, with 10 bases lying between them. The CDR3 covers 15 residues.

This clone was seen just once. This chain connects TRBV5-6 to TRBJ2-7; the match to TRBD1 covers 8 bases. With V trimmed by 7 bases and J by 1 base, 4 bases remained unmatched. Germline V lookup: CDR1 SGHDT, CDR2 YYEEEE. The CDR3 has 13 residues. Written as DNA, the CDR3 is TGTGCCAGCTCACAGGGGGTATCCTACGAGCAGTACTTC. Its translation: CASSQGVSYEQYF.

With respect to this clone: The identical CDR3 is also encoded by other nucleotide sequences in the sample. The CDR3: CASSVGRGGTDTQYF. The CDR3 region has the DNA TGTGCCAGCAGCGTAGGGCGGGGGGGCACAGATACGCAGTATTTT. This sequence joins TRBV9 and TRBJ2-3; 8 bases fit TRBD2. V lost 0 bases to trimming and J lost 1 base; unmatched junction nucleotides: 1. CDR3 length: 15 residues. From germline, CDR1 is SGDLS and CDR2 YYNGEE.

Here the CDR3 DNA reads TGTGCCAGCTCACCCGGGACAGGCTATGGCTACACCTTC. This codes for CASSPGTGYGYTF. The rearrangement uses TRBV18 and TRBJ1-2; 8 nucleotides line up with TRBD1. The ends lost 3 bases at V and 4 bases at J; junction bases unmatched: 1. This CDR3 is built from 13 residues. Germline CDR1 reads KGHSH; CDR2 reads LQKENI.

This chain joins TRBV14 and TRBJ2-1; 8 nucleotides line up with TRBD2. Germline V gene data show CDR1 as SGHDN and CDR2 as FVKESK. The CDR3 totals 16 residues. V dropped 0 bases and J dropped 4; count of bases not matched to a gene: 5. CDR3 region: CASSQESGGGYNEQFF. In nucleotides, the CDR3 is TGTGCCAGCAGCCAAGAGTCGGGGGGGGGATACAATGAGCAGTTCTTC.

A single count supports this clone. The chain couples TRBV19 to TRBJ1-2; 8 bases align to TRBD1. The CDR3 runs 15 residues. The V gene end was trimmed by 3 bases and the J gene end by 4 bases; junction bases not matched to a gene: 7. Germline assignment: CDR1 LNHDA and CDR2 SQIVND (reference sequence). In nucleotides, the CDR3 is TGTGCCAGTAGTATGGACAGGGTGCTGGGCTATGGCTACACCTTC. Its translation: CASSMDRVLGYGYTF.

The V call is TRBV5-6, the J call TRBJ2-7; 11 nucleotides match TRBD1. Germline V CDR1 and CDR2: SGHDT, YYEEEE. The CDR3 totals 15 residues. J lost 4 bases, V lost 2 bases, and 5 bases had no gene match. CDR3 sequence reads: CASSFWTGGGYEQYF. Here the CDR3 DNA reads TGTGCCAGCAGCTTTTGGACAGGGGGCGGGTACGAGCAGTACTTC. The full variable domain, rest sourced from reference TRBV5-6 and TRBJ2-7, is DAGVTQSPTHLIKTRGQQVTLRCSPKSGHDTVSWYQQALGQGPQFIFQYYEEEERQRGNFPDRFSGHQFPNYSSELNVNALLLGDSALYLCASSFWTGGGYEQYFGPGTRLTVT.

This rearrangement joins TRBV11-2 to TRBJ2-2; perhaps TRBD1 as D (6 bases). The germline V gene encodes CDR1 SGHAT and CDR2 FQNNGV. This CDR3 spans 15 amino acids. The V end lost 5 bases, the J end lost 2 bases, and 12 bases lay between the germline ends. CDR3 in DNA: TGTGCCAGCAGCCCAGGGGTCCTTAACACCGGGGAGCTGTTTTTT. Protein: CASSPGVLNTGELFF.

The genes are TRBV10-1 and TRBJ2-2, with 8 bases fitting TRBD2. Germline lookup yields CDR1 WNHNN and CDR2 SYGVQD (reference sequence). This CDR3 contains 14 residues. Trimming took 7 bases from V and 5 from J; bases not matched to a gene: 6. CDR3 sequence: CASKDSGATGELFF. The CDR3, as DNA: TGCGCCAGCAAAGATAGCGGGGCTACCGGGGAGCTGTTTTTT.

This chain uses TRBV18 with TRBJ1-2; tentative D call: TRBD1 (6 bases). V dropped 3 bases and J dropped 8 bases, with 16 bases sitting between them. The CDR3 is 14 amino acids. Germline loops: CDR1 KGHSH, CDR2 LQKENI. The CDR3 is CASSPETGPGGYTF. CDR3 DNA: TGTGCCAGCTCACCCGAGACAGGCCCTGGAGGCTACACCTTC.

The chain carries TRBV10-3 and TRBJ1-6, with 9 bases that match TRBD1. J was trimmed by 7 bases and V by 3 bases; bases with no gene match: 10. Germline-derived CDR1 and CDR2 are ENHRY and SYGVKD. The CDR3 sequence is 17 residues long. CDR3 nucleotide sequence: TGTGCCATCAGTGAAGGGACAGGGACCGCGGGGAATTCACCCCTCCACTTT. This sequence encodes CAISEGTGTAGNSPLHF.

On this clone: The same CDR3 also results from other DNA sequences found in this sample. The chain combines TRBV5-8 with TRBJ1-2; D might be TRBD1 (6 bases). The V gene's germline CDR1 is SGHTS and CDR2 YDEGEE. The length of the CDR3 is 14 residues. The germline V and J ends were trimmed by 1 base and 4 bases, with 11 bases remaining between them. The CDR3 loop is CASSLRGGGYGYTF. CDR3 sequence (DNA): TGTGCCAGCAGCTTGAGAGGGGGTGGCTATGGCTACACCTTC.